A single sample is the source of the 24 T cell receptor beta chains below, sequenced in a study of PD-1 blockade in classical Hodgkin lymphoma. The time point here: cycle 4 day 1 (C4D1), after 5 to 7 weeks of nivolumab. In every patient, relapse followed autologous stem cell transplantation, while exposure to brentuximab vedotin differed. Sequencing was performed with immunoSEQ multiplex PCR; in TCRdb, only in-frame clones are kept and a portion is missing. The sample consists of around 25,000 clones, about two thirds of them appearing once. The material was peripheral blood mononuclear cells (PBMCs), obtained before the fourth cycle of nivolumab. Receptors originate from a human donor with classical Hodgkin lymphoma.

This clone was observed a few times. CDR3 sequence (DNA): TGTGCCAGCAGCGTAACCCCAACAGGGGGCTCGAATTCACCCCTCCACTTT. This translates into CASSVTPTGGSNSPLHF. The chain recombines TRBV9 with TRBJ1-6; 9 positions match TRBD1. Germline CDR1 is SGDLS and CDR2 is YYNGEE. V was pared by 1 base and J by 7 bases, with 9 bases of the junction left unmatched. The CDR3 is made up of 17 amino acids.

The chain couples TRBV9 to TRBJ2-1; 7 bases agree with TRBD1. Germline lookup yields CDR1 SGDLS and CDR2 YYNGEE. V shed 1 base, J shed 5 bases, and the junction held 3 bases outside the gene matches. The CDR3 has 14 residues. The CDR3 DNA follows: TGTGCCAGCAGCGTATTTCAGGGGGACAATGAGCAGTTCTTC. It is translated as CASSVFQGDNEQFF.

The V and J genes are TRBV28 and TRBJ1-1; tentatively, D is TRBD1 (6 bases). V dropped 4 bases and J dropped 2 bases, with 14 bases sitting between them. The CDR3 loop spans 15 amino acids. Germline V gene data show CDR1 as MDHEN and CDR2 as SYDVKM. CDR3 in amino acids: CASSSTGRGNTEAFF. CDR3 bases: TGTGCCAGCAGTTCCACAGGGAGGGGAAACACTGAAGCTTTCTTT.

The V call is TRBV14, the J call TRBJ1-3; the D is unclear. The length of the CDR3 is 14 residues. Trimming shortened V by 4 bases and J by 1 base, and 8 bases separated the two germline ends. The germline gives CDR1 SGHDN, CDR2 FVKESK. The CDR3 nucleotides are TGTGCCAGCAGCCCGATTGAGTCTGGAAACACCATATATTTT. Its protein is CASSPIESGNTIYF. The variable domain in full, with the rest retrieved from reference TRBV14 and TRBJ1-3, is EAGVTQFPSHSVIEKGQTVTLRCDPISGHDNLYWYRRVMGKEIKFLLHFVKESKQDESGMPNNRFLAERTGGTYSTLKVQPAELEDSGVYFCASSPIESGNTIYFGEGSWLTVV.

The gene calls are TRBV12-1 and TRBJ2-3; the tabulated D call, TRBD2, remains unverified against the DNA. TRBV12-1 is classified as a pseudogene. This CDR3 is 15 amino acids long. The CDR3 sequence is CASSQTSCSTDTQYF. DNA of the CDR3: TGTGCCAGCAGCCAGACTAGCTGTTCCACAGATACGCAGTATTTT.

The J gene is TRBJ1-2, the V gene TRBV5-6, with 9 positions matching TRBD1. Trimming took 4 bases from V and 8 from J; bases not matched to a gene: 15. The CDR3 covers 16 residues. Germline-derived CDR1 and CDR2 are SGHDT and YYEEEE. The DNA for the CDR3 is TGTGCCAGCAGCCTCCCCGGGACAGGGAAAGGGAGCGGCTACACCTTC. Translation: CASSLPGTGKGSGYTF.

The rearrangement joins TRBV29-1 to TRBJ2-2, with unresolved D. V was cut by 3 bases and J by 1 base, with 9 bases left in between. This CDR3 spans 14 amino acids. Germline CDR1 SQVTM, CDR2 ANQGSEA. The CDR3 sequence: CSVERTRNTGELFF. The CDR3 DNA is TGCAGCGTTGAGCGGACGAGGAACACCGGGGAGCTGTTTTTT.

The rearrangement links TRBV7-2 to TRBJ2-3, with D perhaps TRBD2 (5 bases). The CDR3 sequence is 14 residues long. Trimming pared 6 bases from V and 5 bases from J, leaving 15 bases between. Germline CDR1 and CDR2: SGHTA and FQGNSA. In DNA form, the CDR3 reads TGTGCCAGCAGTGGTAGGGAGTTTCTAGATACGCAGTATTTT. It translates to CASSGREFLDTQYF.

This clone was found a few times. The genes are TRBV4-3 and TRBJ1-3, with D uncertain. CDR3 size: 16 residues. Germline V gives CDR1 LGHNA, CDR2 YSLEER. The V and J ends lost 0 bases and 2 bases respectively, with 11 bases between them. CDR3 residues: CASSQELAVPGNTIYF. CDR3 in DNA: TGCGCCAGCAGCCAAGAACTAGCGGTTCCTGGAAACACCATATATTTT.

J is TRBJ1-4 and V is TRBV4-1; D is unclear. The germline V and J ends were trimmed by 0 bases and 3 bases, with 11 bases remaining between them. Germline V gene data show CDR1 as MGHRA and CDR2 as YSYEKL. This CDR3 region has 16 residues. Here the CDR3 DNA reads TGCGCCAGCAGCCAAGATGCGGCCAAACCTAATGAAAAACTGTTTTTT. The encoded protein is CASSQDAAKPNEKLFF.

This sequence joins TRBV28 and TRBJ2-5; no definite D call. The CDR3 sequence is 13 residues long. The germline V gene has CDR1 MDHEN and CDR2 SYDVKM. Trimming cost V 6 bases and J 2 bases, with 10 bases left between them. The CDR3 sequence: CASRRSLQETQYF. The CDR3 coding sequence is TGTGCCAGCAGAAGGTCATTACAAGAGACCCAGTACTTC.

This clone was observed a handful of times. The V call is TRBV13, the J call TRBJ2-2; the match to TRBD1 covers 8 bases. CDR3 length: 16 residues. V lost 5 bases, J lost 1 base, and 6 bases stayed unmatched. Germline V gene sequence: CDR1 PRHDT, CDR2 FYEKMQ (reference sequence). The CDR3: CASSLPGTGNTGELFF. The DNA for the CDR3 is TGTGCCAGCAGCCTTCCCGGGACAGGGAACACCGGGGAGCTGTTTTTT.

This clone was picked up one time. The CDR3 DNA reads as TGTGCCAGCAAGCTGCACGGGGCTAGCCAGCCCCAGCATTTT. It specifies CASKLHGASQPQHF. The chain uses TRBV6-5 and TRBJ1-5; the D gene is possibly TRBD1 (5 bases). The CDR3 loop spans 14 amino acids. Trimming pared 7 bases from V and 7 bases from J, leaving 17 bases between. CDR1 is MNHEY, CDR2 SVGAGI, per germline.

This clone was seen a few times. The chain has TRBV7-8 and TRBJ1-1, with a possible D match to TRBD1 (5 bases). Between the trimmed V and J ends, which lost 3 bases and 3 bases, there was a span of 17 bases. Germline-derived CDR1 and CDR2 are SGHVS and FQNEAQ. The CDR3 length is 16 residues. The CDR3 protein is CASSFPGRGRDTEAFF. The CDR3 nucleotides are TGTGCCAGCAGCTTCCCTGGACGGGGGAGGGACACTGAAGCTTTCTTT.

The V call is TRBV7-9, the J call TRBJ2-2, with D perhaps being TRBD1 or TRBD2 (5 bases each). V shed 9 bases and J shed 1 base, with 12 bases lying between them. Germline V gene lookup returns CDR1 SEHNR and CDR2 FQNEAQ (reference sequence). This CDR3 comprises 14 residues. CDR3 DNA sequence: TGTGCCAGTTACAATGGGGGGAACACCGGGGAGCTGTTTTTT. It translates to CASYNGGNTGELFF.

The chain links TRBV19 to TRBJ1-5, with unresolved D. The germline V gene has CDR1 LNHDA and CDR2 SQIVND (reference sequence). Trimming removed 7 bases from V and 7 bases from J, with 20 bases in between. This CDR3 contains 15 residues. The CDR3 region has the DNA TGTGCCAGTAATCTGTACGGCAAGGGCGGGCAGCCCCAGCATTTT. Its translation is CASNLYGKGGQPQHF.

This clone was recorded a few times. The rearrangement uses TRBV2 and TRBJ2-5; 12 nucleotides align to TRBD2. The CDR3 spans 15 residues. After removal of 7 bases from V and 4 bases from J, the junction contained 7 bases not matched to a gene. Germline lookup yields CDR1 SNHLY and CDR2 FYNNEI. As DNA, the CDR3 is TGTGCCAGCACCTACCTAGCGGGGGGGCGAGAGACCCAGTACTTC. Its protein is CASTYLAGGRETQYF.

This clone was seen more than once but under ten times. A junction boundary mismatches the germline segment, possibly from a read error. CDR3 amino acids: CASSPLTGELFF. CDR3 sequence (DNA): TGTGCTAGCAGCCCACTAACCGGGGAGCTGTTTTTT. The rearrangement joins TRBV7-7 to TRBJ2-2; D is ambiguous. This CDR3 comprises 12 residues. The germline CDR1 and CDR2 sequences are SSHAT and FNYEAQ (reference sequence).

This clone was counted between two and nine times. V gene TRBV5-1 combines with J gene TRBJ1-2, with TRBD1 matching 7 bases. V shed 3 bases and J 1 base; nucleotides not matched to a gene: 3. The CDR3 consists of 14 residues. The V gene's germline CDR1 is SGHRS and CDR2 YFSETQ. The CDR3, as DNA: TGCGCCAGCAGCTCGACAGGGATTAACTATGGCTACACCTTC. This gives the protein CASSSTGINYGYTF. The full variable domain, with the rest looked up from reference TRBV5-1 and TRBJ1-2, is KAGVTQTPRYLIKTRGQQVTLSCSPISGHRSVSWYQQTPGQGLQFLFEYFSETQRNKGNFPGRFSGRQFSNSRSEMNVSTLELGDSALYLCASSSTGINYGYTFGSGTRLTVV.

This chain joins TRBV30 and TRBJ1-3; D gene uncertain. V was pared by 2 bases and J by 4 bases, with 21 bases between. Germline V gene sequence: CDR1 GTSNPN, CDR2 SVGIG (reference sequence). This CDR3 region has 17 residues. The DNA of the CDR3 is TGTGCCTGGAGTTTTTTACCCCCCGGGGTAGGAGGAAACACCATATATTTT. Translating gives CAWSFLPPGVGGNTIYF.

The chain recombines TRBV7-9 with TRBJ2-3; perhaps TRBD2 as D (6 bases). CDR1 and CDR2 (germline): SEHNR, FQNEAQ (reference sequence). Trimming took off 1 base at V and 6 bases at J, with 14 bases between the two ends. The CDR3 is made up of 15 amino acids. The CDR3 sequence is CASSLGGGRLDTQYF. The CDR3 DNA reads as TGTGCCAGCAGCTTAGGGGGAGGCCGCCTGGATACGCAGTATTTT. The whole variable domain, remainder taken from reference TRBV7-9 and TRBJ2-3, is DTGVSQNPRHKITKRGQNVTFRCDPISEHNRLYWYRQTLGQGPEFLTYFQNEAQLEKSRLLSDRFSAERPKGSFSTLEIQRTEQGDSAMYLCASSLGGGRLDTQYFGPGTRLTVL.

The chain combines TRBV4-1 with TRBJ2-1, with TRBD2 identical over 7 bases. V lost 0 bases to trimming and J lost 14 bases; unmatched junction nucleotides: 4. There are 12 residues in the CDR3. The germline V gene encodes CDR1 MGHRA and CDR2 YSYEKL. The chain's CDR3 is CASSQEASGKFF. CDR3 bases: TGCGCCAGCAGCCAAGAGGCTAGCGGAAAGTTCTTC.

This clone was seen a few times. The chain carries TRBV16 and TRBJ2-5, with 9 nucleotides matching TRBD1. This CDR3 is built from 15 residues. Germline CDR1 and CDR2: KGHSY and FQNENV. V dropped 5 bases and J dropped 0; count of bases not matched to a gene: 4. For the CDR3, the DNA is TGTGCCAGCAGCTCGGACAGGGGAAACCAAGAGACCCAGTACTTC. This sequence encodes CASSSDRGNQETQYF.

The CDR3 DNA reads as TGTGCCAGCAGAGGCCTCTCAAACACTGAAGCTTTCTTT. Translated: CASRGLSNTEAFF. This chain links TRBV27 with TRBJ1-1; D uncertain. Germline CDR1 reads MNHEY; CDR2 reads SMNVEV (reference sequence). This CDR3 has 13 amino acids. V shed 6 bases and J shed 2 bases, with 10 bases lying between them.